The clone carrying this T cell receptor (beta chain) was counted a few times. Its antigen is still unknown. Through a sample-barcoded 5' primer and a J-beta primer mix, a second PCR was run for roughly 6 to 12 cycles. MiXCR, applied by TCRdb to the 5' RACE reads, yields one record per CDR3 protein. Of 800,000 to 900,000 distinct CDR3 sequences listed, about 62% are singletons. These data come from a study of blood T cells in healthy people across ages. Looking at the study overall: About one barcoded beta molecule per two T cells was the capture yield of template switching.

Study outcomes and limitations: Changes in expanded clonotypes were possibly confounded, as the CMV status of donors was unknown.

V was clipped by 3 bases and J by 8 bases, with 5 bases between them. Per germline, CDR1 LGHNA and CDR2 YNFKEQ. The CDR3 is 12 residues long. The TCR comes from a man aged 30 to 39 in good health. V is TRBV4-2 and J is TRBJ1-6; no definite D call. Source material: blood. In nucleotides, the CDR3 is TGTGCCAGCAGCCACGAGGATTCACCCCTCCACTTT. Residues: CASSHEDSPLHF.